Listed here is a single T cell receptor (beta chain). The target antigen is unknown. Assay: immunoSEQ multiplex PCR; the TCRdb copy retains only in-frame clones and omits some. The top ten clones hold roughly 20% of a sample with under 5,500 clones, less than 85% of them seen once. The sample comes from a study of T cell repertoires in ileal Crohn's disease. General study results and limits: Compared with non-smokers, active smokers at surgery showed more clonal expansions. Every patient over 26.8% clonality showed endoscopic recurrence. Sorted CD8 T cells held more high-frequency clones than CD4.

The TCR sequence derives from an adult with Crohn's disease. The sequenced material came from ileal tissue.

CDR3 coding DNA: TGTGCCAGCACCCAAGACAGGCCGGACACTGAAGCTTTCTTT. It translates to CASTQDRPDTEAFF. The rearrangement uses TRBV5-4 and TRBJ1-1; D perhaps matches TRBD1 (6 bases). This CDR3 is 14 amino acids long. Germline CDR1 reads SGHNT; CDR2 reads YYREEE (reference sequence). Trimming took off 6 bases at V and 3 bases at J, with 15 bases between the two ends.